The table lists the clone carrying this TCR beta chain with many counts. Unique molecular identifiers were built into the TCRbeta library. Using its own MiXCR run on the PCR reads, TCRdb lists one record per CDR3 protein. The table includes roughly 190,000 distinct CDR3 sequences, more than 12% detected once. The source of the sample is a study of T-cell reconstitution after alpha-beta-depleted transplantation in children. Sequences were derived from PBMCs from the stem cell graft donor, sampled from the stem cell graft. The receptor's source is a human donor who donated a stem cell graft to a child with acute lymphoblastic leukemia.

This CDR3 reads CASSLDPDLQETQYF. The CDR3 DNA sequence: TGTGCCAGCAGTTTAGACCCGGACTTACAAGAGACCCAGTACTTC. The V call is TRBV12-3 or TRBV12-4, the J call TRBJ2-5, with D possibly matching TRBD2 (5 bases). The V and J ends lost 1 base and 2 bases respectively, with 11 bases between them. The CDR3 runs 15 residues.